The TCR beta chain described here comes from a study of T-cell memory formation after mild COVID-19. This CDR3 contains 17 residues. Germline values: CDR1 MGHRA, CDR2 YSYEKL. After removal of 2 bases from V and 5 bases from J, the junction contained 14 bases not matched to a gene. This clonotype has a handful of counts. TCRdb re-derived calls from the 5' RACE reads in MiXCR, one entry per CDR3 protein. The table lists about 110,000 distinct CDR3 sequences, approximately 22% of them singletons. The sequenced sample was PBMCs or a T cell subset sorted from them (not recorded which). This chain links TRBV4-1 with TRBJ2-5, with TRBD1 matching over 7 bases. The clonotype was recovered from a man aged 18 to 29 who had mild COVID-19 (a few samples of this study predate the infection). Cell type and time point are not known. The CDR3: CASSQQLRGPSRETQYF. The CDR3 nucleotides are TGCGCCAGCAGCCAACAGCTAAGGGGGCCCAGTCGGGAGACCCAGTACTTC.